The 10 T cell receptor beta chains given below trace back to one sample, sequenced in a study of blood T cell repertoires in COVID-19. Clones were read by immunoSEQ multiplex PCR, and TCRdb kept only the in-frame ones, dropping some. The data hold roughly 180,000 clones, with approximately 85% observed a single time. Sequencing used peripheral blood. The receptors originated from a man aged 55 to 70 who had recovered from COVID-19.

V usage is TRBV15 and J usage is TRBJ1-6; D ambiguous. The V end was cut by 1 base, the J end by 0 bases, with 13 bases between. The CDR3 extends over 18 amino acids. Germline V CDR1 and CDR2: LNHNV, YYDKDF (reference sequence). The DNA of the CDR3 is TGTGCCACCAGCAGAGGGGCGCAGGCGTCCTCCTATAATTCACCCCTCCACTTT. The encoded protein is CATSRGAQASSYNSPLHF.

The chain links TRBV11-2 to TRBJ1-1; tentative D call: TRBD1 (6 bases). The ends were cut back, 1 base at V and 5 bases at J, with 14 bases in the middle. The CDR3 contains 15 residues. Germline-derived CDR1 and CDR2 are SGHAT and FQNNGV. CDR3 in amino acids: CASSLGDTRWTEAFF. The DNA for the CDR3 is TGTGCCAGCAGCTTAGGGGACACTCGGTGGACTGAAGCTTTCTTT.

The chain combines TRBV29-1 with TRBJ1-5; 12 bases map to TRBD1. The CDR3 has 13 amino acids. J was trimmed by 8 bases and V by 7 bases; bases with no gene match: 6. Germline V gene lookup returns CDR1 SQVTM and CDR2 ANQGSEA. This CDR3 is CSEGQGAWEPQHF. The CDR3 DNA reads TGCAGCGAGGGACAGGGGGCGTGGGAGCCCCAGCATTTT.

This clone was seen a single time. The chain employs TRBV6-5 and TRBJ1-2; 8 nucleotides match TRBD1. This CDR3 is 15 amino acids long. Looked up from germline, CDR1 is MNHEY and CDR2 is SVGAGI. J gave up 4 bases and V 3 bases, and 7 bases lay outside the gene matches. CDR3 region: CASSYTTGTGYGYTF. The CDR3 DNA reads TGTGCCAGCAGTTATACTACAGGGACAGGCTATGGCTACACCTTC.

The rearrangement links TRBV5-5 to TRBJ1-5, with a possible D match to TRBD1 (6 bases). CDR3 length: 17 amino acids. V lost 0 bases to trimming and J lost 2 bases, with 15 bases between them. Germline V gene data show CDR1 as SGHKS and CDR2 as YYEKEE (reference sequence). In DNA, the CDR3 is TGTGCCAGCAGCTTGGTACAAGGGACAAGTCGCAATCAGCCCCAGCATTTT. Protein: CASSLVQGTSRNQPQHF.

The V call is TRBV30, the J call TRBJ2-7; a weak D match, TRBD1 (5 bases). The V and J ends lost 2 bases and 3 bases respectively, with 8 bases between them. Germline V gene sequence: CDR1 GTSNPN, CDR2 SVGIG (reference sequence). The CDR3 is 12 residues long. The CDR3 sequence is CAWSPGHYEQYF. CDR3 coding DNA: TGTGCCTGGAGTCCCGGACACTACGAGCAGTACTTC.

This clone was seen many times. The same CDR3 is also encoded by other DNA sequences in this sample. The chain is built from TRBV6-5 and TRBJ1-6; TRBD1 matches at 7 bases. Trimming took 0 bases from V and 7 from J; bases not matched to a gene: 3. Germline V CDR1 and CDR2: MNHEY, SVGAGI. The CDR3 is 15 amino acids. CDR3 sequence: CASSYSAQGNSPLHF. Written as DNA, the CDR3 is TGTGCCAGCAGTTACTCGGCACAGGGGAATTCACCCCTCCACTTT.

This clone occurred once. This rearrangement joins TRBV5-6 to TRBJ1-4; 10 bases are shared with TRBD1. V dropped 0 bases and J dropped 8; count of bases not matched to a gene: 4. The CDR3 has 15 residues. Germline V gene lookup returns CDR1 SGHDT and CDR2 YYEEEE. In nucleotides, the CDR3 is TGTGCCAGCAGCTTGGGACAGGGGGCGTGGGAAAAACTGTTTTTT. Amino acid sequence: CASSLGQGAWEKLFF.

This rearrangement joins TRBV19 to TRBJ2-2; D is uncertain. V dropped 6 bases and J dropped 3 bases, with 17 bases sitting between them. Looked up from germline, CDR1 is LNHDA and CDR2 is SQIVND (reference sequence). The CDR3 runs to 16 residues. The CDR3 is CASRAQGRLDTGELFF. The CDR3 nucleotides read TGTGCCAGTAGGGCCCAAGGCAGGTTGGACACCGGGGAGCTGTTTTTT.

V is TRBV6-5 and J is TRBJ1-5, with TRBD1 matching 8 bases. The germline V gene has CDR1 MNHEY and CDR2 SVGAGI. This CDR3 region has 14 residues. The trim removed 0 bases at V and 8 bases at J, leaving 3 bases unmatched. The CDR3 region is CASSYSTGAEPQHF. CDR3 DNA: TGTGCCAGCAGTTACTCGACAGGGGCAGAGCCCCAGCATTTT.